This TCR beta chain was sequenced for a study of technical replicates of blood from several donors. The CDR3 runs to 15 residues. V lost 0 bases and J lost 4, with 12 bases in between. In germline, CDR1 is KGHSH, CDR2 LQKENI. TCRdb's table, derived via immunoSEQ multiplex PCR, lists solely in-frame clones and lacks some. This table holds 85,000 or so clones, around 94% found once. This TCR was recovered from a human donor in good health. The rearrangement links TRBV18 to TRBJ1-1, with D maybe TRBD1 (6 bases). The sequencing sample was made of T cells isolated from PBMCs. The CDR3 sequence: CASSPPNREGTEAFF. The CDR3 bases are TGTGCCAGCTCACCACCAAACAGGGAGGGCACTGAAGCTTTCTTT.